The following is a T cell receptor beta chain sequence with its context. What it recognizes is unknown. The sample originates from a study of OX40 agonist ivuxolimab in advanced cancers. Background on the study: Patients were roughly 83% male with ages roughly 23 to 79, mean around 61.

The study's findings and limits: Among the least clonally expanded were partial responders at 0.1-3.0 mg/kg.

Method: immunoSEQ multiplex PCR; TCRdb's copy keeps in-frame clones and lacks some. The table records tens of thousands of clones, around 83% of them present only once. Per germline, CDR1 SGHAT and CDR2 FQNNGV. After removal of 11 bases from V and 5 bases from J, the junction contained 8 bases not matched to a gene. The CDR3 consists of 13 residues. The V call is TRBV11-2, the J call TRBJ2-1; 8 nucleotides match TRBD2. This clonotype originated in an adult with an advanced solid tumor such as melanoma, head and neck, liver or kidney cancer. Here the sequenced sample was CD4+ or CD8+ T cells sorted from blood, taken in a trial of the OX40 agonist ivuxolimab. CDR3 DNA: TGTGCCGAACCGGGACTAGGGAACAATGAGCAGTTCTTC. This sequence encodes CAEPGLGNNEQFF. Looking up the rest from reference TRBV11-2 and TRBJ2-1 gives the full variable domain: EAGVAQSPRYKIIEKRQSVAFWCNPISGHATLYWYQQILGQGPKLLIQFQNNGVVDDSQLPKDRFSAERLKGVDSTLKIQPAKLEDSAVYLCAEPGLGNNEQFFGPGTRLTVL.